This T cell receptor beta chain emerged from a study of Ad26.COV2.S vaccination and SARS-CoV-2 variants. Turning to the study itself: Donor was in the COV1001 Ad26.COV2.S trial arm. Whole-study findings and limits: Reports say spike-specific CD8+ and CD4+ T cell responses covered substantial breadth after vaccination.

Treatment in this sample: roughly 18 received Ad26.COV2.S at low or high dose, single or two shots; 5 received placebo; per-sample allocation not given. Each sample was drawn 63 days after the first injection (of vaccine or placebo). Concerning this clone: What it binds is not known.

V was pared by 6 bases and J by 0 bases, with 21 bases between. The CDR3 totals 18 residues. Germline V lookup: CDR1 SEHNR, CDR2 FQNEAQ (reference sequence). The table came from immunoSEQ multiplex PCR; TCRdb's copy has only in-frame clones and leaves some out. Among about 350,000 clones listed, around 89% were seen once. The source is a person between 18 and 65 years old who received the Ad26.COV2.S COVID-19 vaccine or a placebo. The chain has TRBV7-9 and TRBJ1-3; D perhaps matches TRBD1 (6 bases). The material sequenced was peripheral blood, taken in a trial of Ad26.COV2.S vaccine versus placebo. CDR3 protein: CASRPQPYRESSGNTIYF. CDR3 nucleotide sequence: TGTGCCAGCAGACCCCAGCCGTACAGGGAGAGCTCTGGAAACACCATATATTTT. Looking up the rest from reference TRBV7-9 and TRBJ1-3 gives the full variable domain: DTGVSQNPRHKITKRGQNVTFRCDPISEHNRLYWYRQTLGQGPEFLTYFQNEAQLEKSRLLSDRFSAERPKGSFSTLEIQRTEQGDSAMYLCASRPQPYRESSGNTIYFGEGSWLTVV.